This TCR beta chain was obtained from a study of T cells after yellow fever vaccination. This clonotype has only a few counts. Its antigen is not identified. V shed 0 bases and J shed 2 bases, with 9 bases lying between them. Germline V gene sequence: CDR1 MGHRA, CDR2 YSYEKL. CDR3 size: 15 residues. Study outcomes and limitations: Peaking faster, on day 5 versus 15, the secondary response was nonetheless weaker.

In making TCR cDNA, 5'RACE template switching added a universal primer site and UMIs to it. Each CDR3 protein gets one entry after TCRdb re-called the 5' RACE reads with MiXCR. The data hold just over 300,000 distinct CDR3 sequences, with around 3.6% observed a single time. The chain carries TRBV4-1 and TRBJ2-3; D gene unclear. This sequence was found in a man in his late teens or twenties who received the YFV17D yellow fever vaccine. The material was PBMCs, obtained on the day of the yellow fever booster vaccination. The CDR3 here is CASSQDPHTTDTQYF. Written as DNA, the CDR3 is TGCGCCAGCAGCCAAGACCCCCATACCACAGATACGCAGTATTTT.